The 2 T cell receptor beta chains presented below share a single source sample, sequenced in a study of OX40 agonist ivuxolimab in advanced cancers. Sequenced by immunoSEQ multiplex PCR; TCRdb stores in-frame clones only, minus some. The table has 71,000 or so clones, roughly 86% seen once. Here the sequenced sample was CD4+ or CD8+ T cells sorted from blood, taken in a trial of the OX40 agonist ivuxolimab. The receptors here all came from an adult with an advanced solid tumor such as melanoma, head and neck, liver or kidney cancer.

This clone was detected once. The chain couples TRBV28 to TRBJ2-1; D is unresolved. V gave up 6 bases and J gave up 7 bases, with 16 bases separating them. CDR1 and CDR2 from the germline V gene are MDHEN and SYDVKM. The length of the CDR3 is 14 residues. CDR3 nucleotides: TGTGCCAGCAGAGGGCCTCATCGTGAGAATGAGCAGTTCTTC. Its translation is CASRGPHRENEQFF.

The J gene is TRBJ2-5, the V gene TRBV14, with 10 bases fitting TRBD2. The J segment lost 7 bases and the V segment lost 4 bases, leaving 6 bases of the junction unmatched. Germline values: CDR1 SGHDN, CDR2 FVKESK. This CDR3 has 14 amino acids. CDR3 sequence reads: CASSPSGSSGTQYF. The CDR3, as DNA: TGTGCCAGCAGCCCTAGCGGGAGCTCAGGGACCCAGTACTTC.